This TCR beta chain stems from a study of cytomegalovirus exposure and HLA in healthy donors. Points on this clone: Its antigen remains unidentified.

This CDR3 comprises 14 residues. V gave up 0 bases and J gave up 6 bases, with 10 bases separating them. Germline V gene sequence: CDR1 SGHTA, CDR2 FQGTGA. Overall study findings and caveats: TCR beta sequences numbering more than 15,000 were associated with HLA alleles at 0.05 false discovery rate in a later analysis. Most of the TCR beta V segments (in an earlier analysis) were productive either about 87% or about 30% of the time. Most subjects had HLA-A and HLA-B alleles reportedly predicted accurately by TCR beta sequences.

With 60 Vbeta and 13 Jbeta primers, the PCR was carried out. Sequencing was performed with immunoSEQ multiplex PCR; in TCRdb, only in-frame clones are kept and a portion is missing. The table lists about 170,000 clones, approximately 81% of them singletons, with less than 2.5% in the top ten. The clonotype comes from a male donor in good health and CMV-seronegative. The sequenced sample consisted of PBMCs. The chain links TRBV7-3 to TRBJ2-3; D not resolved. This chain's CDR3 is CASSLTAVSDTQYF. DNA for the CDR3: TGTGCCAGCAGCTTAACGGCAGTCTCGGATACGCAGTATTTT.